This T cell receptor beta chain was found in a study of blood T cell repertoires in COVID-19. On the study more broadly: The analysed material was cDNA or gDNA that came from T cells, B-cell-depleted T cells, or PBMCs.

The authors' processing: Amplification from reference gene primers served as the basis for estimated nucleated cell counts. The data were produced by immunoSEQ multiplex PCR, yet TCRdb's version contains in-frame clones alone and is incomplete. That table furnishes V, J and clone size, whereas the DNA furnished D and trimming. The table lists about 140,000 clones, around 90% of them singletons. The trim removed 3 bases at V and 8 bases at J, leaving 6 bases unmatched. Germline assignment: CDR1 KGHSH and CDR2 LQKENI. The CDR3 contains 13 residues. This chain uses TRBV18 with TRBJ1-2; 7 bases fit TRBD1. The receptor comes from a woman aged 80 or over with acute or convalescent COVID-19. Material for sequencing was peripheral blood. The CDR3 DNA reads as TGTGCCAGCTCACCGGACAGGCTTGGCGGCTACACCTTC. Amino acid sequence: CASSPDRLGGYTF.